One T cell receptor beta chain is described in this entry. V was clipped by 1 base and J by 0 bases, with 2 bases between them. Germline CDR1 is SGHRS and CDR2 is YFSETQ. The CDR3 totals 13 residues. TCRdb passed the 5' RACE reads through MiXCR, listing each CDR3 protein once. The repertoire holds approximately 50,000 distinct CDR3 sequences, with approximately 27% as singletons. Tregs were sorted as CD4+CD25+CD127-/low cells. This clonotype was sampled from a female donor with breast cancer. The sequencing input was tumor-infiltrating Tregs sorted from the breast tumor. The rearrangement joins TRBV5-1 to TRBJ1-5; no clear D. The CDR3 here is CASSLNSNQPQHF. In DNA form, the CDR3 reads TGCGCCAGCAGCTTGAATAGCAATCAGCCCCAGCATTTT.